A selection of T cell receptor beta chains follows, all from one sample in a study of cytomegalovirus exposure and HLA in healthy donors. Measured with immunoSEQ multiplex PCR; TCRdb has only the in-frame clones, and not every one. The sample has approximately 120,000 clones, 76% seen once; the top ten hold 1.9%. Sequences were obtained from PBMCs. These receptors were obtained from a man aged 45-65 years in good health and CMV-seronegative. Each CDR3 is given with its conserved first and last residue.

v_gene	j_gene	CDR3aa
TRBV9	TRBJ2-3	CASSVVGQVGDTQYF
TRBV11-3	TRBJ2-3	CASSPAGAMDTQYF
TRBV27	TRBJ2-7	CASKRSKTSGGTYEQYF
TRBV7-8	TRBJ1-1	CASSLAGQGGTEAFF
TRBV9	TRBJ2-5	CASSWTSDQETQYF
TRBV19	TRBJ1-2	CASSIGLGRDYGYTF
TRBV5-4	TRBJ2-3	CASSPIGVGGTDTQYF
TRBV4-1	TRBJ2-5	CASSQDLGLGGETQYF
TRBV13	TRBJ1-2	CASSPSGTGGYGYTF
TRBV18	TRBJ2-3	CASSPTGTGLDTQYF
TRBV19	TRBJ1-5	CASSPRQGNSNQPQHF
TRBV7-3	TRBJ2-3	CASSLRQGPLDTQYF
TRBV6-1	TRBJ2-3	CASRGRDLRLAAQYF
TRBV12-5	TRBJ2-3	CASGLVLGGSTDTQYF
TRBV20-1	TRBJ1-1	CSVEGYTEAFF
TRBV6-1	TRBJ1-5	CASSGTENQPQHF
TRBV29-1	TRBJ2-2	CSVVRGSGELFF
TRBV21-1	TRBJ1-6	CASSIKMGNSPLHF
TRBV4-2	TRBJ1-3	CASSQQGGNRGLGNTIYF
TRBV7-8	TRBJ1-3	CASSLMGQIMGNTIYF
TRBV2	TRBJ1-4	CAILGTGPNEKLFF
TRBV5-1	.	CASSLIGTGAYEQYF
TRBV7-3	TRBJ1-5	CASSEQGFGPQHF
TRBV28	TRBJ1-2	CASSFAQNYGYTF